The 32 T cell receptor beta chains listed next were all sequenced from one sample in a study of prognosis after radiotherapy for stage I lung cancer. Using two-round multiplex PCR, the authors amplified TCR beta CDR3 from genomic DNA. Primers specific to each TRBV and TRBJ gene drove first-round PCR. Each CDR3 protein gets one entry after TCRdb re-called the multiplex PCR reads with MiXCR. The table shows about 35,000 distinct CDR3 sequences, with less than 40% occurring only once. The source was PBMCs, collected before or after stereotactic body radiation therapy (not recorded which). The receptors stem from a donor aged 50 or older with non-small cell lung cancer.

This clonotype was seen repeatedly, ten times or more. This may stem from a read error, because a much larger clone lies one nucleotide away. This rearrangement joins TRBV6-1 to TRBJ2-7, with D possibly called TRBD1 or TRBD2 (5 bases each). Trimming pared 10 bases from V and 3 bases from J, leaving 13 bases between. CDR1 is MNHNS, CDR2 SASEGT, per germline. This CDR3 spans 12 amino acids. In nucleotides, the CDR3 is TGTGCCATGGGGGTGGTGTACTACGAGCAGTACTTC. Residues: CAMGVVYYEQYF.

This clonotype was recorded many times. The chain combines TRBV6-1 with TRBJ2-3, with TRBD1 matching 9 bases. CDR3 length: 17 amino acids. CDR1 MNHNS and CDR2 SASEGT come from the germline V gene. The V gene end was trimmed by 4 bases and the J gene end by 4 bases; junction bases not matched to a gene: 12. In DNA, the CDR3 is TGTGCCAGCAGTGGGGGGGACACAGGGGGCGAGGCAGATACGCAGTATTTT. Its translation: CASSGGDTGGEADTQYF.

The table lists this clonotype with many counts. The V call is TRBV6-4, the J call TRBJ1-2, with 10 positions matching TRBD1. This CDR3 region has 13 residues. V shed 6 bases, J shed 8 bases, and the junction held 6 bases outside the gene matches. In germline, CDR1 is MRHNA, CDR2 SNTAGT. The CDR3 sequence: CASRPTGGGGYTF. The DNA of the CDR3 is TGTGCCAGCAGACCGACAGGGGGCGGAGGCTACACCTTC.

This clonotype was seen ten or more times. The chain combines TRBV2 with TRBJ1-1; D is possibly TRBD1 (6 bases). The CDR3 is made up of 15 amino acids. V was clipped by 3 bases and J by 0 bases, with 11 bases between them. The V gene's germline CDR1 is SNHLY and CDR2 FYNNEI. CDR3 region: CASSDQGPLNTEAFF. In DNA, the CDR3 is TGTGCCAGCAGTGATCAGGGGCCTTTGAACACTGAAGCTTTCTTT.

At least ten counts were recorded for this clonotype. The CDR3 region is CASSQTSADTQYF. The CDR3 DNA reads TGCGCCAGCAGCCAGACTTCAGCTGATACGCAGTATTTT. The chain has TRBV4-1 and TRBJ2-3, with D uncertain. Germline CDR1 and CDR2: MGHRA and YSYEKL. Trimming removed 3 bases at V and 6 bases at J, with 10 bases between. The CDR3 spans 13 residues.

This clonotype was observed many times. This chain connects TRBV6-2 or TRBV6-3 to TRBJ2-2, with D unresolved. The CDR3 is 12 amino acids. Trimming left V 5 bases short and J 7 bases short, with 8 bases between. In germline, CDR1 is MNHEY, CDR2 SVGEGT. The CDR3 DNA sequence: TGTGCCAGCAGTAGGCCATTCGGGGAGCTGTTTTTT. Protein sequence: CASSRPFGELFF.

The sample holds a few counts of this clonotype. One base away lies a much larger clone, so this may be a sequencing read error. The genes are TRBV5-1 and TRBJ2-5; a weak D match, TRBD2 (5 bases). The CDR3 is made up of 14 amino acids. CDR1 SGHRS and CDR2 YFSETQ come from the germline V gene. The CDR3 DNA sequence: TGCGCCAGCAGCTTGGGGGGTACGGAGGAGACCAAGTACTTC. Protein product: CASSLGGTEETKYF.

This chain connects TRBV12-3 or TRBV12-4 to TRBJ1-1; TRBD1 aligns across 7 bases. The CDR3 spans 16 residues. The ends lost 2 bases at V and 4 bases at J; junction bases unmatched: 10. CDR3 sequence (DNA): TGTGCCAGCAGTTTAAGGCAGGCTCGACAGGGCACTGAAGCTTTCTTT. Protein sequence: CASSLRQARQGTEAFF.

This clonotype has at least ten counts. V usage is TRBV30 and J usage is TRBJ2-7, with 10 bases matching TRBD2. Germline-derived CDR1 and CDR2 are GTSNPN and SVGIG (reference sequence). J was trimmed by 4 bases and V by 2 bases; bases with no gene match: 14. The CDR3 is made up of 17 amino acids. Written as DNA, the CDR3 is TGTGCCTGGAGTTCCGAACCCGGGACTAGCGTAAAGTACGAGCAGTACTTC. The encoded protein is CAWSSEPGTSVKYEQYF.

This clonotype came up many times. The J gene is TRBJ2-5, the V gene TRBV7-9; 8 bases are a match to TRBD2. In germline, CDR1 is SEHNR, CDR2 FQNEAQ (reference sequence). The CDR3 totals 16 residues. Losses at the gene ends were 5 bases for V and 5 bases for J; bases not matched to a gene: 13. CDR3 protein: CASSPNLGGGRETQYF. In DNA form, the CDR3 reads TGTGCCAGCAGCCCAAACCTCGGGGGGGGACGGGAGACCCAGTACTTC.

This clonotype was recorded at least ten times. The chain has TRBV18 and TRBJ2-3; 10 nucleotides line up with TRBD2. Germline V gives CDR1 KGHSH, CDR2 LQKENI. J lost 4 bases, V lost 3 bases, and 4 bases had no gene match. This CDR3 is 15 amino acids long. Here the CDR3 reads CASSPLTSGADTQYF. Written as DNA, the CDR3 is TGTGCCAGCTCACCCCTAACTAGCGGGGCAGATACGCAGTATTTT.

There are many counts of this clonotype. The CDR3 nucleotides are TGTGCTAGTGGTCCGACTAGCGGGCACAACCCCCCCTACGAGCAGTACTTC. This encodes CASGPTSGHNPPYEQYF. The rearrangement uses TRBV12-5 and TRBJ2-7, with TRBD2 matching over 10 bases. Unmatched junction bases numbered 12, after V lost 5 bases and J lost 2 bases. Germline loops: CDR1 LGHNT, CDR2 FRNRAP. This CDR3 is built from 17 residues. Based on the CDR3 plus reference TRBV12-5 and TRBJ2-7, the full variable domain is DARVTQTPRHKVTEMGQEVTMRCQPILGHNTVFWYRQTMMQGLELLAYFRNRAPLDDSGMPKDRFSAEMPDATLATLKIQPSEPRDSAVYFCASGPTSGHNPPYEQYFGPGTRLTVT.

This clonotype came up many times. The rearrangement uses TRBV11-3 and TRBJ2-6; no definite D call. The CDR3 runs 12 residues. The V end was cut by 6 bases, the J end by 2 bases, with 2 bases between. Germline V gene data show CDR1 as SGHNT and CDR2 as YENEEA. As DNA, the CDR3 is TGTGCCAGCAGGGCTGGGGCCAACGTCCTGACTTTC. Encoded protein: CASRAGANVLTF. Drawing the rest from reference TRBV11-3 and TRBJ2-6, the complete variable domain is EAGVVQSPRYKIIEKKQPVAFWCNPISGHNTLYWYLQNLGQGPELLIRYENEEAVDDSQLPKDRFSAERLKGVDSTLKIQPAELGDSAVYLCASRAGANVLTFGAGSRLTVL.

V usage is TRBV5-1 and J usage is TRBJ2-1; D may be TRBD1 (6 bases). The V end lost 6 bases, the J end lost 8 bases, and 18 bases lay between the germline ends. The CDR3 length is 14 residues. Germline assignment: CDR1 SGHRS and CDR2 YFSETQ. The CDR3 protein is CASTARGVSDEQFF. The CDR3 DNA sequence: TGCGCCAGCACTGCCAGGGGAGTTTCTGATGAGCAGTTCTTC.

This clonotype was observed many times. The CDR3 loop is CASTQRLGGDTQYF. The CDR3 coding sequence is TGTGCCAGCACCCAACGATTGGGGGGAGATACGCAGTATTTT. V and J are TRBV6-1 and TRBJ2-3; tentative D call: TRBD2 (6 bases). The CDR3 totals 14 residues. The V end lost 7 bases, the J end lost 5 bases, and 16 bases lay between the germline ends. Germline-derived CDR1 and CDR2 are MNHNS and SASEGT.

The sample holds many counts of this clonotype. The V gene is TRBV11-3, the J gene TRBJ2-5; unclear D gene. V was pared by 3 bases and J by 2 bases, with 7 bases between. The length of the CDR3 is 13 residues. From germline, CDR1 is SGHNT and CDR2 YENEEA. The CDR3 bases are TGTGCCAGCAGCTTTAACAGTCAAGAGACCCAGTACTTC. Its translation is CASSFNSQETQYF.

V usage is TRBV28 and J usage is TRBJ2-1; weak D call: TRBD2 (5 bases). CDR3 length: 13 residues. CDR1 is MDHEN and CDR2 is SYDVKM in the germline V gene. V dropped 2 bases and J dropped 5 bases, with 7 bases sitting between them. DNA of the CDR3: TGTGCCAGCAGTTTAGGGAGAAACAATGAGCAGTTCTTC. Its translation is CASSLGRNNEQFF.

The chain recombines TRBV4-2 with TRBJ2-5, with TRBD2 matching 14 bases. Germline lookup yields CDR1 LGHNA and CDR2 YNFKEQ. V lost 4 bases and J lost 1; bases outside the gene matches: 2. The CDR3 sequence is 16 residues long. The CDR3: CASSPTSGGGQETQYF. The CDR3 coding sequence is TGTGCCAGCAGCCCGACTAGCGGGGGGGGCCAAGAGACCCAGTACTTC.

Many counts were recorded for this clonotype. J is TRBJ2-5 and V is TRBV28; D is perhaps TRBD1 (5 bases). Germline assignment: CDR1 MDHEN and CDR2 SYDVKM. Trimming left V 5 bases short and J 0 bases short, with 16 bases between. This CDR3 comprises 16 residues. The CDR3 nucleotides read TGTGCCAGCAGTCCAAACTGGGGCAGGGACCAAGAGACCCAGTACTTC. Protein sequence: CASSPNWGRDQETQYF.

This clonotype was observed at least ten times. The V gene is TRBV7-8, the J gene TRBJ1-1, with TRBD1 matching over 8 bases. With 2 bases clipped from V and 1 base from J, the junction kept 6 bases outside the gene matches. There are 16 residues in the CDR3. Germline loops: CDR1 SGHVS, CDR2 FQNEAQ. The CDR3: CASSLTLGQANTEAFF. CDR3 nucleotides: TGTGCCAGCAGCTTAACCCTGGGACAGGCGAACACTGAAGCTTTCTTT. The whole variable domain, remainder taken from reference TRBV7-8 and TRBJ1-1, is GAGVSQSPRYKVAKRGQDVALRCDPISGHVSLFWYQQALGQGPEFLTYFQNEAQLDKSGLPSDRFFAERPEGSVSTLKIQRTQQEDSAVYLCASSLTLGQANTEAFFGQGTRLTVV.

This clonotype is medium-sized (0.01 to 0.1%) in the sample. This chain connects TRBV6-1 to TRBJ2-1, with 10 bases matching TRBD2. The CDR3 totals 13 residues. The germline V gene has CDR1 MNHNS and CDR2 SASEGT. V lost 5 bases, J lost 9 bases, and 4 bases stayed unmatched. In DNA form, the CDR3 reads TGTGCCAGCAGTAGTCTAGCGGGAGTTGAGCAGTTCTTC. Encoded protein: CASSSLAGVEQFF.

This clonotype showed up many times. The rearrangement joins TRBV6-1 to TRBJ1-1; 7 bases are shared with TRBD1. The CDR3 is 13 amino acids. The germline V gene encodes CDR1 MNHNS and CDR2 SASEGT. Trimming cost V 3 bases and J 6 bases; bases outside gene matches: 4. CDR3 DNA: TGTGCCAGCAGTGATGGGGACAGCGCTGAAGCTTTCTTT. Residues: CASSDGDSAEAFF.

This clonotype was counted many times. This rearrangement joins TRBV18 to TRBJ1-1, with D unresolved. The CDR3 spans 13 residues. Deletions cut 9 bases from V and 0 bases from J, with 11 bases between. The germline V gene encodes CDR1 KGHSH and CDR2 LQKENI. The CDR3, as DNA: TGTGCCAGTTCGGGCCAGGTGAACACTGAAGCTTTCTTT. As protein: CASSGQVNTEAFF.

This clonotype was seen many times. The CDR3 region has the DNA TGTGCCAGCTCAAGTCGACAGGGAAGTTCTAACACTGAAGCTTTCTTT. Amino acid sequence: CASSSRQGSSNTEAFF. The chain uses TRBV18 and TRBJ1-1; 7 nucleotides line up with TRBD1. The junction had 11 bases not matched to a gene; V was cut back by 5 bases and J by 2 bases. There are 16 residues in the CDR3. The germline CDR1 and CDR2 sequences are KGHSH and LQKENI.

The table lists this clonotype with many counts. This chain connects TRBV6-2 or TRBV6-3 to TRBJ2-1; D gene ambiguous. This CDR3 is 14 amino acids long. CDR1 is MNHEY and CDR2 is SVGEGT in the germline V gene. V was cut by 6 bases and J by 6 bases, with 15 bases left in between. CDR3 sequence (DNA): TGTGCCAGCAGACCGGGTTCCGCTATCAATGAGCAGTTCTTC. Its translation is CASRPGSAINEQFF.

The table lists this clonotype with many counts. V usage is TRBV4-2 and J usage is TRBJ1-4; 7 bases are a match to TRBD1. The length of the CDR3 is 15 residues. Germline CDR1 reads LGHNA; CDR2 reads YNFKEQ. Germline trimming cut 2 bases from V and 3 bases from J; bases unmatched to any gene: 3. The CDR3 DNA is TGTGCCAGCAGCCAATCGGGACAGCCTAATGAAAAACTGTTTTTT. It specifies CASSQSGQPNEKLFF.

This clonotype was recorded many times. The chain combines TRBV5-8 with TRBJ1-1; 7 nucleotides agree with TRBD1. The length of the CDR3 is 17 residues. Germline CDR1 and CDR2: SGHTS and YDEGEE. V shed 0 bases, J shed 5 bases, and the junction held 13 bases outside the gene matches. Here the CDR3 reads CASSLDMGGGGVTEAFF. CDR3 DNA sequence: TGTGCCAGCAGCTTGGATATGGGAGGAGGGGGCGTGACTGAAGCTTTCTTT.

This clonotype was found many times. This sequence joins TRBV9 and TRBJ2-7; TRBD2 agrees at 7 bases. This CDR3 spans 15 amino acids. Germline trimming cut 4 bases from V and 0 bases from J; bases unmatched to any gene: 7. CDR1 and CDR2 (germline): SGDLS, YYNGEE. CDR3 nucleotides: TGTGCCAGCAGCCCTAGGAGCGGGGTCTCCTACGAGCAGTACTTC. Protein product: CASSPRSGVSYEQYF.

For this clonotype: A much larger clone differs from this one at a single base, so this may be a read error. The chain is built from TRBV4-1 and TRBJ2-5; D not certain. The V gene's germline CDR1 is MGHRA and CDR2 YSYEKL. The CDR3 spans 13 residues. The CDR3 loop is CSSSQTVLETQYF. The CDR3 region has the DNA TGCTCCAGCAGCCAAACAGTCCTGGAGACCCAGTACTTC.

This clonotype has ten or more counts. The chain joins TRBV4-1 to TRBJ1-4; a possible D gene is TRBD1 (6 bases). From germline, CDR1 is MGHRA and CDR2 YSYEKL. CDR3 length equals 15 residues. The ends were cut back, 0 bases at V and 2 bases at J, with 7 bases in the middle. The CDR3 is CASSQERGTNEKLFF. CDR3 bases: TGCGCCAGCAGCCAAGAGAGGGGGACTAATGAAAAACTGTTTTTT.

This clonotype was observed once. No conserved phenylalanine or tryptophan ends this CDR3, so it is likely a read error. V gene TRBV28 combines with J gene TRBJ2-7, with TRBD2 matching over 10 bases. Germline V gene data show CDR1 as MDHEN and CDR2 as SYDVKM. The CDR3 loop spans 16 amino acids. After removal of 5 bases from V and 2 bases from J, the junction contained 9 bases not matched to a gene. CDR3 coding DNA: TGTGCCAGCAGTACCCGTACTAGCGGGACGGCCTACGAGCAGTACATC. Its protein product is CASSTRTSGTAYEQYI.

Many counts were recorded for this clonotype. The V gene is TRBV3-1, the J gene TRBJ1-2, with D unclear. This CDR3 is built from 12 residues. CDR1 is LGHDT and CDR2 is YNNKEL in the germline V gene (reference sequence). Trimming cost V 4 bases and J 7 bases, with 10 bases left between them. CDR3: CASSRSDSGYTF. CDR3 coding DNA: TGTGCCAGCAGCCGATCGGACTCTGGCTACACCTTC. The variable domain in full, completed from reference TRBV3-1 and TRBJ1-2, reads DTAVSQTPKYLVTQMGNDKSIKCEQNLGHDTMYWYKQDSKKFLKIMFSYNNKELIINETVPNRFSPKSPDKAHLNLHINSLELGDSAVYFCASSRSDSGYTFGSGTRLTVV.